This T cell receptor (beta chain) was sequenced in a study of OX40 agonist ivuxolimab in advanced cancers. Overall study results and limits: CD8+ T cells showed, on average, more clonal expansion than CD4+ cells.

The CDR3 is made up of 15 amino acids. Germline CDR1 MDHEN, CDR2 SYDVKM. Trimming cost V 3 bases and J 5 bases, with 13 bases left between them. The sample holds one count of this clone. What it binds is not known. Assay used: immunoSEQ multiplex PCR; TCRdb lists only in-frame clones, some missing. The sample includes over 150,000 clones, approximately 94% of them seen just once. Baseline was the first blood sampling point, followed by cycle 4 day 1 and cycle 7 day 1. This rearrangement joins TRBV28 to TRBJ2-2, with D maybe TRBD2 (6 bases). The sample here was CD4+ or CD8+ T cells sorted from blood, taken in a trial of the OX40 agonist ivuxolimab. This receptor was identified in an adult with an advanced solid tumor such as melanoma, head and neck, liver or kidney cancer. The CDR3 DNA sequence: TGTGCCAGCAGTTTTCGGGGGAGAGGGACCGGGGAGCTGTTTTTT. Amino acids: CASSFRGRGTGELFF.